The next 9 T cell receptor beta chains were all read from a single sample in a study of blood T cells in healthy people across ages. Through a sample-barcoded 5' primer and a J-beta primer mix, a second PCR was run for 7 to 11 cycles. TCRdb re-analysed the 5' RACE reads in MiXCR, keeping a single row per CDR3 protein. This sample has 380,000 or so distinct CDR3 sequences; 50% to 60% occur once, and the top ten carry 51%. The sequencing sample was made of blood. The source is a man between 60 and 75 years old in good health.

This clonotype was detected a few times. This chain joins TRBV25-1 and TRBJ1-1; possible D gene TRBD1, 5 bases. The CDR3 loop spans 12 amino acids. The germline V and J ends were trimmed by 3 bases and 11 bases, with 13 bases remaining between them. Germline CDR1 reads MGHDK; CDR2 reads SYGVNS. The CDR3 DNA is TGTGCCAGCAGTGAGTTCGGGGGGAGGGCTTTCTTT. Amino acid sequence: CASSEFGGRAFF. The full variable domain, completed using reference TRBV25-1 and TRBJ1-1, is EADIYQTPRYLVIGTGKKITLECSQTMGHDKMYWYQQDPGMELHLIHYSYGVNSTEKGDLSSESTVSRIRTEHFPLTLESARPSHTSQYLCASSEFGGRAFFGQGTRLTVV.

As to this clonotype: One end of the junction varies from germline; a read error may be responsible. The V gene is TRBV27, the J gene TRBJ2-6; a weak D match, TRBD1 (5 bases). Germline V gene lookup returns CDR1 MNHEY and CDR2 SMNVEV (reference sequence). This CDR3 has 16 residues. The CDR3 sequence is CASPTKHISGADVLTF. Here the CDR3 DNA reads TGTGCCAGCCCAACCAAACATATCTCTGGGGCCGACGTCCTGACTTTC.

The chain carries TRBV20-1 and TRBJ2-1, with 7 bases lining up with TRBD2. The CDR3 sequence is 15 residues long. The germline V gene encodes CDR1 DFQATT and CDR2 SNEGSKA (reference sequence). V was pared by 4 bases and J by 3 bases, with 9 bases of the junction left unmatched. CDR3 sequence reads: CSAISMGGDYNEQFF. The DNA for the CDR3 is TGCAGTGCTATTTCAATGGGGGGGGACTACAATGAGCAGTTCTTC.

This chain uses TRBV7-9 with TRBJ2-7; no definite D call. Germline assignment: CDR1 SEHNR and CDR2 FQNEAQ (reference sequence). V was shortened by 8 bases and J by 4 bases, with 12 bases between the two germline ends. The CDR3 consists of 12 residues. The CDR3 DNA is TGTGCCAGCGGGGTAACAAGTTACGAGCAGTACTTC. Amino acid sequence: CASGVTSYEQYF. Combining the CDR3 with reference TRBV7-9 and TRBJ2-7 gives the whole variable domain DTGVSQNPRHKITKRGQNVTFRCDPISEHNRLYWYRQTLGQGPEFLTYFQNEAQLEKSRLLSDRFSAERPKGSFSTLEIQRTEQGDSAMYLCASGVTSYEQYFGPGTRLTVT.

The chain combines TRBV29-1 with TRBJ2-4; D remains ambiguous. The end of the DNA is better explained by TRBJ2-7, so the J call may be wrong. Germline-derived CDR1 and CDR2 are SQVTM and ANQGSEA. This CDR3 is 14 amino acids long. The CDR3 loop reads CSVGADQASREQYF. CDR3 coding DNA: TGCAGCGTTGGGGCGGATCAAGCGTCTCGCGAGCAGTACTTC.

This clonotype was detected a few times. The rearrangement links TRBV29-1 to TRBJ2-1; TRBD2 agrees at 7 bases. V lost 1 base and J lost 2; bases outside the gene matches: 5. The germline V gene has CDR1 SQVTM and CDR2 ANQGSEA. The length of the CDR3 is 15 residues. This CDR3 is CSVEGLLAPYNEQFF. CDR3 bases: TGCAGCGTTGAAGGCCTACTAGCGCCCTACAATGAGCAGTTCTTC.

This clonotype occurred many times. The V call is TRBV7-2, the J call TRBJ2-6; no definite D call. Looked up from germline, CDR1 is SGHTA and CDR2 is FQGNSA. Trimming took off 9 bases at V and 4 bases at J, with 19 bases between the two ends. The CDR3 is 16 residues long. This chain's CDR3 is CASGSFGVWGANVLTF. The CDR3 nucleotides read TGTGCCAGTGGGTCGTTTGGGGTATGGGGGGCCAACGTCCTGACTTTC.

The rearrangement links TRBV5-1 to TRBJ2-1, with 11 bases that match TRBD2. Germline CDR1 and CDR2: SGHRS and YFSETQ. V lost 7 bases to trimming and J lost 1 base; unmatched junction nucleotides: 10. The CDR3 totals 17 residues. For the CDR3, the DNA is TGCGCCAGCTCCGGAGGTAGCGGGGGGGCTTCCTACAATGAGCAGTTCTTC. It specifies CASSGGSGGASYNEQFF.

This clonotype came up a few times. The gene calls are TRBV29-1 and TRBJ2-4; D is unresolved. V was clipped by 7 bases and J by 0 bases, with 10 bases between them. There are 13 residues in the CDR3. Germline CDR1 SQVTM, CDR2 ANQGSEA. As DNA, the CDR3 is TGCAGCGCCCAACCTCTAGCCAAAAACATTCAGTACTTC. The encoded protein is CSAQPLAKNIQYF. The variable domain in full, completed from reference TRBV29-1 and TRBJ2-4, reads SAVISQKPSRDICQRGTSLTIQCQVDSQVTMMFWYRQQPGQSLTLIATANQGSEATYESGFVIDKFPISRPNLTFSTLTVSNMSPEDSSIYLCSAQPLAKNIQYFGAGTRLSVL.